This passage covers 25 T cell receptor beta chains from one sample sequenced in a study of blood T cells in healthy people across ages. It was with a sample-barcoded 5' primer and a J-beta primer mix that a second PCR of roughly 6 to 12 cycles was run. TCRdb processed the 5' RACE reads anew with MiXCR; each CDR3 protein has one entry. This table holds around 800,000 distinct CDR3 sequences, about 26% found once. These same records also appear under a second study, on T cells of mothers and their children.

Sequencing input: blood. These receptors all come from a boy aged 5-17 years in good health.

The chain joins TRBV12-3 or TRBV12-4 to TRBJ2-3; D call uncertain. The CDR3 totals 12 residues. V was clipped by 8 bases and J by 2 bases, with 8 bases between them. This CDR3 reads CASVVNTDTQYF. In DNA, the CDR3 is TGTGCCAGCGTAGTCAACACAGATACGCAGTATTTT.

The chain combines TRBV15 with TRBJ2-6, with TRBD1 as a possible D gene (6 bases). V was pared by 1 base and J by 4 bases, with 14 bases between. Germline V CDR1 and CDR2: LNHNV, YYDKDF (reference sequence). The length of the CDR3 is 17 residues. This CDR3 is CATSRVDQGSGANVLTF. CDR3 nucleotide sequence: TGTGCCACCAGCAGAGTCGACCAGGGGTCCGGGGCCAACGTCCTGACTTTC.

V gene TRBV5-1 combines with J gene TRBJ2-4; tentatively, D is TRBD1 (6 bases). This CDR3 contains 12 residues. Looked up from germline, CDR1 is SGHRS and CDR2 is YFSETQ. Trimming shortened V by 4 bases and J by 8 bases, and 10 bases separated the two germline ends. The CDR3: CASSLNRDIQYF. Written as DNA, the CDR3 is TGCGCCAGCAGCCTAAACAGGGACATTCAGTACTTC. The complete variable domain, with remaining parts taken from reference TRBV5-1 and TRBJ2-4, reads KAGVTQTPRYLIKTRGQQVTLSCSPISGHRSVSWYQQTPGQGLQFLFEYFSETQRNKGNFPGRFSGRQFSNSRSEMNVSTLELGDSALYLCASSLNRDIQYFGAGTRLSVL.

On this clonotype: One end of the junction does not line up with germline, which may come from a read error. The gene calls are TRBV6-5 and TRBJ2-2, with TRBD1 matching over 10 bases. The CDR3 loop spans 14 amino acids. Germline-derived CDR1 and CDR2 are MNHEY and SVGAGI. The CDR3 coding sequence is TGTGCCGGCAGTCCGACAGGGGGCTTCGGGGAGCTGTTTTTT. The encoded protein is CAGSPTGGFGELFF.

The chain has TRBV20-1 and TRBJ2-7; D might be TRBD2 (6 bases). This CDR3 has 16 amino acids. V dropped 5 bases and J dropped 0 bases, with 20 bases sitting between them. Germline loops: CDR1 DFQATT, CDR2 SNEGSKA (reference sequence). The chain's CDR3 is CSAREFDRDFSYEQYF. The CDR3 DNA reads TGCAGTGCTCGTGAATTCGATAGGGACTTCTCCTACGAGCAGTACTTC.

The chain carries TRBV3-1 and TRBJ2-5, with D tentatively TRBD2 (6 bases). The germline CDR1 and CDR2 sequences are LGHDT and YNNKEL (reference sequence). CDR3 length: 15 amino acids. V lost 1 base to trimming and J lost 5 bases, with 14 bases between them. CDR3 region: CASSQGRLVSETQYF. CDR3 nucleotide sequence: TGTGCCAGCAGCCAAGGGCGACTAGTTTCGGAGACCCAGTACTTC.

This clonotype came up a few times. In DNA form, the CDR3 reads TGTGCCAGCAGCGATATAGGGGGACAGGGGTTCTACGAGCAGTACTTC. It is translated as CASSDIGGQGFYEQYF. This sequence joins TRBV7-6 and TRBJ2-7; 10 bases fit TRBD1. Germline values: CDR1 SGHVS, CDR2 FNYEAQ. V dropped 5 bases and J dropped 3; count of bases not matched to a gene: 10. The length of the CDR3 is 16 residues.

The V and J genes are TRBV12-3 or TRBV12-4 and TRBJ2-5; 7 bases are a match to TRBD2. The CDR3 contains 16 residues. J lost 2 bases, V lost 4 bases, and 10 bases had no gene match. The CDR3 nucleotides are TGTGCCAGCAGTTGGTCCGGGACTATAACTCAAGAGACCCAGTACTTC. Translating gives CASSWSGTITQETQYF.

The chain uses TRBV4-1 and TRBJ1-1, with D perhaps TRBD1 (5 bases). V lost 1 base and J lost 6, with 21 bases in between. Germline V gene data show CDR1 as MGHRA and CDR2 as YSYEKL. The CDR3 has 17 residues. The CDR3 loop is CASSQVGQALSGAEAFF. The CDR3 DNA sequence: TGCGCCAGCAGCCAAGTGGGGCAGGCACTGTCGGGGGCTGAAGCTTTCTTT.

The rearrangement joins TRBV11-1 to TRBJ2-5; 8 nucleotides match TRBD2. CDR3 length: 14 residues. The germline CDR1 and CDR2 sequences are SGHAT and FQDESV (reference sequence). The trim removed 8 bases at V and 5 bases at J, leaving 10 bases unmatched. In DNA, the CDR3 is TGTGCCAGCTCCGGGAGGGAAGGCGTGGAGACCCAGTACTTC. This codes for CASSGREGVETQYF.

This clonotype has only a few counts. The CDR3 protein is CASSLPLGGGTQYF. The CDR3 coding sequence is TGTGCCAGCAGCCTACCTTTAGGGGGCGGGACCCAGTACTTC. The genes are TRBV11-2 and TRBJ2-5; TRBD1 matches at 7 bases. CDR1 SGHAT and CDR2 FQNNGV come from the germline V gene. Trimming cost V 5 bases and J 7 bases; bases outside gene matches: 10. The CDR3 has 14 amino acids.

This clonotype has only a few counts. The chain is built from TRBV30 and TRBJ1-3; D gene unclear. Germline loops: CDR1 GTSNPN, CDR2 SVGIG (reference sequence). Trimming took off 0 bases at V and 0 bases at J, with 9 bases between the two ends. CDR3 length equals 15 residues. The CDR3, as DNA: TGTGCCTGGAGTGTAGGAGTCCTCTCTGGAAACACCATATATTTT. It codes for CAWSVGVLSGNTIYF.

The chain recombines TRBV6-1 with TRBJ2-6, with D unresolved. V lost 5 bases, J lost 0 bases, and 14 bases lay in between. The CDR3 loop spans 17 amino acids. Germline V gene sequence: CDR1 MNHNS, CDR2 SASEGT. The CDR3: CASSRWAVLSGANVLTF. The DNA of the CDR3 is TGTGCCAGCAGTCGGTGGGCCGTTCTCTCTGGGGCCAACGTCCTGACTTTC.

This clonotype was seen a handful of times. The chain links TRBV4-1 to TRBJ2-7; a weak D match, TRBD1 (6 bases). This CDR3 has 14 residues. The germline gives CDR1 MGHRA, CDR2 YSYEKL. Trimming took 3 bases from V and 1 from J, leaving 10 bases between them. The CDR3 is CASSQTTGSYEQYF. The CDR3 DNA reads as TGCGCCAGCAGCCAGACCACAGGGTCCTACGAGCAGTACTTC.

This clonotype has only a few counts. The V call is TRBV7-2, the J call TRBJ2-5; TRBD2 matches at 11 bases. Losses at the gene ends were 2 bases for V and 5 bases for J; bases not matched to a gene: 4. The CDR3 consists of 15 residues. Germline assignment: CDR1 SGHTA and CDR2 FQGNSA. In nucleotides, the CDR3 is TGTGCCAGCAGCTTAACTAGCGGGGGTATTGAGACCCAGTACTTC. It yields the protein CASSLTSGGIETQYF.

Many counts were recorded for this clonotype. The genes are TRBV2 and TRBJ1-2, with D maybe TRBD1 (6 bases). V lost 5 bases and J lost 8, with 12 bases in between. Germline values: CDR1 SNHLY, CDR2 FYNNEI. The CDR3 runs 12 residues. CDR3 coding DNA: TGTGCCAGCAGTCAGGGGACCTCGGGCTACACCTTC. Protein sequence: CASSQGTSGYTF.

The V and J genes are TRBV7-9 and TRBJ1-3; D is unclear. V was clipped by 5 bases and J by 0 bases, with 5 bases between them. Germline loops: CDR1 SEHNR, CDR2 FQNEAQ (reference sequence). The CDR3 extends over 13 amino acids. The chain's CDR3 is CASSHNSGNTIYF. The CDR3 DNA reads TGTGCCAGCAGCCATAACTCTGGAAACACCATATATTTT.

This clonotype was detected a few times. The rearrangement links TRBV2 to TRBJ2-5, with 8 nucleotides matching TRBD2. Germline V gives CDR1 SNHLY, CDR2 FYNNEI. This CDR3 is 13 amino acids long. V trimming: 1 base; J trimming: 7 bases; junction bases outside the gene matches: 2. The CDR3 DNA reads TGTGCCAGCAGTGAAGTGAGCGGGGGGACCCAGTACTTC. This translates into CASSEVSGGTQYF. The full variable domain, in which reference TRBV2 and TRBJ2-5 provide the parts outside the CDR3, is EPEVTQTPSHQVTQMGQEVILRCVPISNHLYFYWYRQILGQKVEFLVSFYNNEISEKSEIFDDQFSVERPDGSNFTLKIRSTKLEDSAMYFCASSEVSGGTQYFGPGTRLLVL.

V usage is TRBV12-3 or TRBV12-4 and J usage is TRBJ2-5; 8 bases map to TRBD2. The CDR3 is made up of 14 amino acids. Trimming removed 3 bases from V and 3 bases from J; junction bases left unmatched: 3. CDR3 coding DNA: TGTGCCAGCAGTTTGGGACTAGAAGAAGAGACCCAGTACTTC. Amino acids: CASSLGLEEETQYF.

V is TRBV13 and J is TRBJ1-2; a possible D gene is TRBD1 (6 bases). This CDR3 is 15 amino acids long. Germline V gene data show CDR1 as PRHDT and CDR2 as FYEKMQ (reference sequence). Trimming stripped 3 bases from V and 8 bases from J, with 19 bases between. CDR3 bases: TGTGCCAGCAGCTTCCCTACAGGGAGGGCTGGCGGCTACACCTTC. Amino acids: CASSFPTGRAGGYTF.

The CDR3: CASTPQGYTEAFF. CDR3 DNA sequence: TGTGCCAGCACCCCCCAAGGGTACACTGAAGCTTTCTTT. This chain uses TRBV6-1 with TRBJ1-1; no definite D call. Between the trimmed V and J ends, which lost 7 bases and 3 bases, there was a span of 12 bases. CDR3 length equals 13 residues. The germline V gene encodes CDR1 MNHNS and CDR2 SASEGT.

In this sample, this clonotype turned up a few times. The chain combines TRBV28 with TRBJ2-7; the match to TRBD1 covers 8 bases. Germline V gene data show CDR1 as MDHEN and CDR2 as SYDVKM. This CDR3 is 13 amino acids long. V shed 8 bases, J shed 6 bases, and the junction held 9 bases outside the gene matches. CDR3 sequence (DNA): TGTGCCAGCTTTGGGGCAGGGGGCCGCGAGCAGTACTTC. This translates into CASFGAGGREQYF.

V and J are TRBV28 and TRBJ1-2; a possible D gene is TRBD1 (6 bases). The germline V and J ends were trimmed by 4 bases and 4 bases, with 19 bases remaining between them. Germline V gene data show CDR1 as MDHEN and CDR2 as SYDVKM. The length of the CDR3 is 16 residues. The CDR3: CASSSPPGAYVYGYTF. CDR3 DNA sequence: TGTGCCAGCAGTTCTCCACCAGGGGCTTATGTCTATGGCTACACCTTC.

This clonotype turned up a few times. V gene TRBV11-3 combines with J gene TRBJ2-1, with D uncertain. Trimming removed 4 bases from V and 7 bases from J, with 11 bases in between. Germline assignment: CDR1 SGHNT and CDR2 YENEEA. This CDR3 is 13 amino acids long. This CDR3 reads CASSSLESNEQFF. Written as DNA, the CDR3 is TGTGCCAGCAGCTCTTTGGAGTCTAATGAGCAGTTCTTC.

This clonotype was recorded a few times. This rearrangement joins TRBV4-1 to TRBJ2-6; D unclear. The CDR3 totals 15 residues. Germline V lookup: CDR1 MGHRA, CDR2 YSYEKL. Trimming took 4 bases from V and 3 from J, leaving 10 bases between them. CDR3 sequence: CASSRTGFGANVLTF. CDR3 bases: TGCGCCAGCAGCCGGACGGGCTTTGGGGCCAACGTCCTGACTTTC.